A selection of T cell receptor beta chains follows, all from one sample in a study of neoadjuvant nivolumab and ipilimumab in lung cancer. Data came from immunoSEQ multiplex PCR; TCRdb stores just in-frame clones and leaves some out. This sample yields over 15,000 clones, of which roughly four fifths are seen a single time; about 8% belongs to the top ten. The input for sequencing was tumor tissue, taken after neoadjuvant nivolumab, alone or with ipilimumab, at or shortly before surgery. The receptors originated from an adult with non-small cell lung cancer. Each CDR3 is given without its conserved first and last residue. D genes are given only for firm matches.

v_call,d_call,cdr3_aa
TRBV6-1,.,ASSRQPTNEKLF
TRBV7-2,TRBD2,ASSTPGLAGGLGEQY
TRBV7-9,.,ASSLTDTYNEQF
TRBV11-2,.,ASSLVPEGNTEAF
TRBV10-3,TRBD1,ASRQGLEHNQPQH
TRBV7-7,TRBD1,ASSIDRDETQY
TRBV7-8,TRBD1,ASSSTGGVGNTEAF
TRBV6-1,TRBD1,ASSEDRGRFLSNQPQH
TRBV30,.,AWSIGGSYNEQF
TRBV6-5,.,ASSPGTLQREQF
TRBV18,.,ASSVGGELF
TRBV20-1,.,SAGKQETQY
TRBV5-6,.,ASSSRTLWNQPQH
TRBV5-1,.,ASSLLVTSRQETQY
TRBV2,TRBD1,ASSSGGTEAF
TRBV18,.,ASSSGIQETQY
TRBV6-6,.,ASSPGTMNTEAF
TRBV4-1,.,ASSQGAGVYGYT
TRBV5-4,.,ASGSGGLVNTEAF
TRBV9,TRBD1,ASSVGQGDNSPLH
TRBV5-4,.,ASSLDLNTEAF
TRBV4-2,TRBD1,ASSPTGQDNSPLH
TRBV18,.,ASSPRMNTEAF
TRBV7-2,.,ASSLRGNTEAF
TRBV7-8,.,ASSLSRDTYEQY
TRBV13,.,ASSSSQGSNEQF
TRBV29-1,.,SVVSRNNYGYT
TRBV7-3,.,ASSLNPGRWDGYT
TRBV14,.,ASSYGGGRYEQY
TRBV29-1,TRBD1,SVIHRDRGLQETQY
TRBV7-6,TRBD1,ASSLTGANTEAF
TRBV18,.,ASSPLIEETQY
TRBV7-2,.,ASSLNSGNTEAF
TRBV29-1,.,SVAPPLGVNTEAF
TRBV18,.,ASSSVGAEETQY
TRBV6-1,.,ASSEKGGGLNQETQY
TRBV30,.,AWRQVNSGNTIY
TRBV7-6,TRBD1,ASSETGVNTEAF
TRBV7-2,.,ASSFRPGLGSEKLF
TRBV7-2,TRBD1,ASSRDRGWRAEAF
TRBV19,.,ASSIAGMEIGTDTQY
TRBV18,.,ASSINTGELF
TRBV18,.,ASSPAAQETQY
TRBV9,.,ASSVGGGGSNSPLH
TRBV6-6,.,ASSLYGGGMNTEAF
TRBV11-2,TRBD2,ASSPMGLAGEYNEQF
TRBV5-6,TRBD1,ASSLAWDSDGGSYT
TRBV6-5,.,ASSSGAYEQY
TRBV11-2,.,ASSLELAYGNTIY
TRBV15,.,ARDSGNTIY
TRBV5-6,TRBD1,ASSFNQGQGGEQY